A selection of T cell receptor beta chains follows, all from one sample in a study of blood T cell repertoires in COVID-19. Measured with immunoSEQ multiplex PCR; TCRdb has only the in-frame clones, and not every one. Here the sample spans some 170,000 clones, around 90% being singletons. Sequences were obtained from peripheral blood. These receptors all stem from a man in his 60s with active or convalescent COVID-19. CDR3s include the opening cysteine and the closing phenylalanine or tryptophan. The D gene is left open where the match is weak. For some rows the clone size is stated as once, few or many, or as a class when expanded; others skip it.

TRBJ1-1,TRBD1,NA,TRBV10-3,CAISALGTDNHEAFF,TGTGCCATCAGTGCGCTGGGGACAGATAATCATGAAGCTTTCTTT
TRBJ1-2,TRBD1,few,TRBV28,CASRHIDGQGAQHGYTF,TGTGCCAGCAGGCACATCGACGGACAGGGGGCGCAGCATGGCTACACCTTC
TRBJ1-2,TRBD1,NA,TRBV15,CATSRHQGENYGYTF,TGTGCCACCAGCAGGCACCAGGGGGAGAACTATGGCTACACCTTC
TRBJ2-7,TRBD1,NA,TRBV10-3,CAISGTGSYEQYF,TGTGCCATCAGTGGGACAGGGAGCTACGAGCAGTACTTC
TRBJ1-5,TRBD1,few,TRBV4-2,CASSHVTGEGNQPQHF,TGTGCCAGCAGCCACGTAACAGGGGAGGGCAATCAGCCCCAGCATTTT
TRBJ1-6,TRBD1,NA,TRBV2,CASSRQGALNSPLHF,TGTGCCAGCAGTCGACAGGGGGCTTTGAATTCACCCCTCCACTTT
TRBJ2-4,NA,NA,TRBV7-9,CASSLGGTLAKNIQYF,TGTGCCAGCAGCTTAGGAGGGACATTAGCCAAAAACATTCAGTACTTC
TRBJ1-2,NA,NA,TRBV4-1,CASSQVTALYGYTF,TGCGCCAGCAGCCAAGTGACAGCCCTCTATGGCTACACCTTC
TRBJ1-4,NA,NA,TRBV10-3,CAISESRGAGEKLFF,TGTGCCATCAGTGAGTCGCGGGGGGCGGGTGAAAAACTGTTTTTT
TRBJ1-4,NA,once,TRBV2,CASSDQGTQRTMFF,TGTGCCAGCAGTGATCAAGGAACCCAGCGAACCATGTTTTTT
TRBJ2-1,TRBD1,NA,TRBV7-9,CASSDGQVYEQFF,TGTGCCAGCAGCGACGGACAGGTTTATGAGCAGTTCTTC
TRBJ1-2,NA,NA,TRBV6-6,CASSYSGGGGYGYTF,TGTGCCAGCAGTTACTCTGGGGGAGGAGGCTATGGCTACACCTTC
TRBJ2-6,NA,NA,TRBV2,CASSDSRGAGANVLTF,TGTGCCAGCAGTGACAGTCGAGGTGCTGGGGCCAACGTCCTGACTTTC
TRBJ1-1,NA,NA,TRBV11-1,CASSFLRRETEAFF,TGTGCCAGCAGCTTTTTAAGGCGGGAAACTGAAGCTTTCTTT
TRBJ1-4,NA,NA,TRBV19,CASSTRGKLFF,TGTGCCAGTAGTACCCGGGGGAAACTGTTTTTT
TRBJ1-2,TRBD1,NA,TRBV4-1,CASSQGQGANYGYTF,TGCGCCAGCAGCCAAGGACAGGGGGCGAATTATGGCTACACCTTC
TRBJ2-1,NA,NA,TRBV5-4,CASSLAGLTQVNEQFF,TGTGCCAGCAGCTTGGCCGGCTTGACGCAGGTTAATGAGCAGTTCTTC
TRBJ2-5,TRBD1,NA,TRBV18,CASTGTVSRKAQYF,TGTGCCAGCACCGGGACAGTAAGCCGTAAGGCCCAGTACTTC
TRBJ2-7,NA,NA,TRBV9,CASSVRLGPTYEQYF,TGTGCCAGCAGCGTTCGCTTGGGGCCTACCTACGAGCAGTACTTC
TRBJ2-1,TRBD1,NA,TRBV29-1,CSVDRGLRNEQFF,TGCAGCGTTGACAGGGGGCTTAGAAATGAGCAGTTCTTC
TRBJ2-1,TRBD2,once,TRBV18,CASSLLAGTSGVNEQFF,TGTGCCAGCTCATTACTAGCCGGGACTAGCGGAGTAAATGAGCAGTTCTTC
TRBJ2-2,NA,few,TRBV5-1,CASSLGQASGELFF,TGCGCCAGCAGCTTGGGACAGGCCAGCGGGGAGCTGTTTTTT
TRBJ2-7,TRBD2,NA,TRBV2,CASSDPGGTYYEQYF,TGTGCCAGCAGTGATCCGGGGGGGACGTACTACGAGCAGTACTTC
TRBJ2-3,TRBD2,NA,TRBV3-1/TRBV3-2,CASSYGGYLTDTQYF,TGTGCCAGCAGCTACGGGGGGTACCTCACAGATACGCAGTATTTT
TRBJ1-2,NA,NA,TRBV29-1,CSVDSGGLSSNYGYTF,TGCAGCGTTGACTCGGGAGGCCTTAGCTCTAACTATGGCTACACCTTC
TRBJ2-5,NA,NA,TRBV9,CASSSFTGLETQYF,TGTGCCAGCAGCAGCTTTACGGGACTGGAGACCCAGTACTTC
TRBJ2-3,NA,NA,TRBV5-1,CASSPGTWDTDTQYF,TGCGCCAGCAGCCCCGGGACATGGGACACAGATACGCAGTATTTT